The entry below describes one T cell receptor (beta chain). The protocol was immunoSEQ multiplex PCR, while the TCRdb copy is restricted to in-frame clones and leaves out a portion. The sample consists of 130,000 or so clones, roughly 84% of them appearing once. As to time point: pretreatment peripheral blood. Urothelial carcinoma, locally advanced or metastatic, affected the patients. The entry originates in a study of PD-L1 blockade in urothelial cancer. Background on the study: After treatment start, blood was analyzed at 3 weeks (second dose) and at 6 weeks. Blood-derived samples held a median roughly 150,000 T cells.

Germline V gene data show CDR1 as SGDLS and CDR2 as YYNGEE. The germline V and J ends were trimmed by 0 bases and 1 base, with 3 bases remaining between them. CDR3 length equals 13 residues. The rearrangement joins TRBV9 to TRBJ2-3; D is unclear. The sequences come from PBMCs, collected around atezolizumab (anti-PD-L1) treatment. The sequence was collected from a man aged 45 to 65 with urothelial cancer. The CDR3 loop is CASSVVGTDTQYF. The CDR3 bases are TGTGCCAGCAGCGTAGTAGGCACAGATACGCAGTATTTT.